The next 32 T cell receptor beta chains were all read from a single sample in a study of blood T cell repertoires in COVID-19. Libraries were prepared by immunoSEQ multiplex PCR; TCRdb keeps only in-frame clonotypes and omits some of them. Of tens of thousands of clones in the sample, over 85% are singletons; the top ten hold roughly 15%. The sample taken for sequencing was peripheral blood. The receptor source for this set is a woman older than 75 with active or convalescent COVID-19.

The chain has TRBV30 and TRBJ1-2; 8 nucleotides agree with TRBD1. CDR1 and CDR2 (germline): GTSNPN, SVGIG (reference sequence). Trimming took 0 bases from V and 4 from J; bases not matched to a gene: 1. The CDR3 runs to 13 residues. In DNA form, the CDR3 reads TGTGCCTGGAGTGTCGACAGGGGCTATGGCTACACCTTC. Its translation is CAWSVDRGYGYTF.

The chain uses TRBV19 and TRBJ1-2; 9 bases agree with TRBD1. The CDR3 is 16 residues long. Losses at the gene ends were 1 base for V and 4 bases for J; bases not matched to a gene: 7. Looked up from germline, CDR1 is LNHDA and CDR2 is SQIVND (reference sequence). The CDR3 nucleotides read TGTGCCAGTAGTATAGTCCCCCTGACAGGGGGCTATGGCTACACCTTC. This sequence encodes CASSIVPLTGGYGYTF.

Here the CDR3 DNA reads TGCGCCAGCAGCCAAGATGGCGGGACGGTGGGGGCAGATACGCAGTATTTT. Translation gives CASSQDGGTVGADTQYF. This rearrangement joins TRBV4-1 to TRBJ2-3; a possible D gene is TRBD2 (6 bases). The V gene lost 0 bases and the J gene lost 4 bases, with 17 bases spanning the gap. CDR3 length: 17 amino acids. Germline-derived CDR1 and CDR2 are MGHRA and YSYEKL.

V gene TRBV5-1 combines with J gene TRBJ2-5; the D gene is possibly TRBD2 (6 bases). Germline V gives CDR1 SGHRS, CDR2 YFSETQ. The length of the CDR3 is 14 residues. Trimming took 2 bases from V and 2 from J, leaving 10 bases between them. The CDR3 is CASSFAGLQETQYF. CDR3 DNA: TGCGCCAGCAGCTTCGCAGGACTACAAGAGACCCAGTACTTC. Variable domain in full (rest from reference TRBV5-1 and TRBJ2-5): KAGVTQTPRYLIKTRGQQVTLSCSPISGHRSVSWYQQTPGQGLQFLFEYFSETQRNKGNFPGRFSGRQFSNSRSEMNVSTLELGDSALYLCASSFAGLQETQYFGPGTRLLVL.

J is TRBJ1-2 and V is TRBV6-2 or TRBV6-3; D not certain. Germline CDR1 reads MNHEY; CDR2 reads SVGEGT. The CDR3 extends over 13 amino acids. The V and J ends lost 0 bases and 8 bases respectively, with 10 bases between them. The CDR3 protein is CASSYSGVGGYTF. Here the CDR3 DNA reads TGTGCCAGCAGTTACTCAGGAGTTGGGGGCTACACCTTC.

The chain joins TRBV6-4 to TRBJ2-2; no clear D gene. Deletions cut 6 bases from V and 5 bases from J, with 10 bases between. Germline CDR1 MRHNA, CDR2 SNTAGT. This CDR3 has 13 amino acids. CDR3 loop: CASSDKLTGELFF. In DNA form, the CDR3 reads TGTGCCAGCAGCGATAAACTTACCGGGGAGCTGTTTTTT.

The gene calls are TRBV5-6 and TRBJ2-7, with 8 bases aligning to TRBD2. Germline CDR1 reads SGHDT; CDR2 reads YYEEEE. The CDR3 is 15 amino acids. Trimming at V came to 5 bases and at J to 2 bases, leaving 9 bases not matched to a gene. CDR3 coding DNA: TGTGCCAGCAGAGCGGGGGCGACACTCACCTACGAGCAGTACTTC. This translates into CASRAGATLTYEQYF.

V gene TRBV5-8 combines with J gene TRBJ2-3; D remains unclear. CDR1 is SGHTS and CDR2 is YDEGEE in the germline V gene. V dropped 3 bases and J dropped 1 base, with 15 bases sitting between them. This CDR3 region has 16 residues. The CDR3 loop reads CASSSGKVLGTDTQYF. As DNA, the CDR3 is TGTGCCAGCAGCTCGGGTAAGGTTTTGGGCACAGATACGCAGTATTTT.

This sequence joins TRBV5-1 and TRBJ2-7; the D gene is possibly TRBD2 (6 bases). CDR1 is SGHRS and CDR2 is YFSETQ in the germline V gene. The length of the CDR3 is 14 residues. V was shortened by 1 base and J by 0 bases, with 8 bases between the two germline ends. CDR3: CASSLFGGSYEQYF. As DNA, the CDR3 is TGCGCCAGCAGCTTGTTCGGGGGCTCCTACGAGCAGTACTTC.

The V gene is TRBV28, the J gene TRBJ2-3; TRBD1 matches at 9 bases. J was trimmed by 3 bases and V by 9 bases; bases with no gene match: 7. Germline V gene lookup returns CDR1 MDHEN and CDR2 SYDVKM. CDR3 length equals 14 residues. This CDR3 is CASQQGAETDTQYF. The DNA of the CDR3 is TGTGCCAGTCAACAGGGGGCGGAGACAGATACGCAGTATTTT.

The chain joins TRBV7-2 to TRBJ1-6; D remains unclear. The CDR3 totals 17 residues. Trimming left V 4 bases short and J 5 bases short, with 18 bases between. Looked up from germline, CDR1 is SGHTA and CDR2 is FQGNSA. This chain's CDR3 is CASSSSLYTNNNSPLHF. DNA for the CDR3: TGTGCCAGCAGCTCCTCCCTATATACCAATAATAATTCACCCCTCCACTTT.

The chain has TRBV30 and TRBJ1-6; D is perhaps TRBD1 (6 bases). V was trimmed by 2 bases and J by 10 bases, leaving 15 bases between them. The length of the CDR3 is 14 residues. In germline, CDR1 is GTSNPN, CDR2 SVGIG (reference sequence). CDR3: CAWSPGGGISPLHF. DNA for the CDR3: TGTGCCTGGAGTCCGGGGGGCGGTATCTCACCCCTCCACTTT.

The chain recombines TRBV7-6 with TRBJ1-1, with 9 bases fitting TRBD1. CDR3 size: 15 residues. The J segment lost 7 bases and the V segment lost 7 bases, leaving 13 bases of the junction unmatched. In germline, CDR1 is SGHVS, CDR2 FNYEAQ. The DNA for the CDR3 is TGTGCCAGCACCTATACACAGGGGGCCGGTGGTGAAGCTTTCTTT. Amino acid sequence: CASTYTQGAGGEAFF.

The gene calls are TRBV4-3 and TRBJ1-6, with no clear D. The CDR3 is made up of 16 amino acids. Germline values: CDR1 LGHNA, CDR2 YSLEER. Between the trimmed V and J ends, which lost 4 bases and 0 bases, there was a span of 10 bases. The CDR3 coding sequence is TGCGCCAGCAGCCCCACTGAGAGCTCCTATAATTCACCCCTCCACTTT. Its translation is CASSPTESSYNSPLHF.

V usage is TRBV7-9 and J usage is TRBJ2-5; 7 bases align to TRBD2. This CDR3 spans 15 amino acids. Germline assignment: CDR1 SEHNR and CDR2 FQNEAQ (reference sequence). Trimming cost V 5 bases and J 4 bases; bases outside gene matches: 10. CDR3 protein: CASSPARTSLETQYF. As DNA, the CDR3 is TGTGCCAGCAGCCCGGCAAGGACTAGTTTAGAGACCCAGTACTTC.

This clone has a single count. The chain uses TRBV18 and TRBJ2-7, with D tentatively TRBD2 (7 bases). Looked up from germline, CDR1 is KGHSH and CDR2 is LQKENI. This CDR3 comprises 14 residues. Trimming cost V 6 bases and J 2 bases, with 14 bases left between them. CDR3 nucleotide sequence: TGTGCCAGCTCGTCGGGGGGCATACCCTACGAGCAGTACTTC. It is translated as CASSSGGIPYEQYF.

This chain connects TRBV7-2 to TRBJ2-6, with a tentative D call TRBD2 (5 bases). V gave up 5 bases and J gave up 9 bases, with 14 bases separating them. Germline assignment: CDR1 SGHTA and CDR2 FQGNSA. The CDR3 sequence is 14 residues long. The CDR3 sequence is CASSQGWGDNVLTF. CDR3 nucleotide sequence: TGTGCCAGCAGCCAAGGTTGGGGAGACAACGTCCTGACTTTC.

The genes are TRBV19 and TRBJ2-3, with D hard to call. From germline, CDR1 is LNHDA and CDR2 SQIVND (reference sequence). V was trimmed by 2 bases and J by 5 bases, leaving 11 bases between them. The CDR3 is 14 residues long. In DNA form, the CDR3 reads TGTGCCAGTAGTATACGGCTAGTTATAGATACGCAGTATTTT. Translation: CASSIRLVIDTQYF.

V usage is TRBV4-1 and J usage is TRBJ2-3, with 10 bases identical to TRBD1. Germline V gives CDR1 MGHRA, CDR2 YSYEKL. V trimming: 1 base; J trimming: 6 bases; junction bases outside the gene matches: 4. The CDR3 covers 15 residues. As DNA, the CDR3 is TGCGCCAGCAGCCAAGTGCGGACAGGGGGTGATACGCAGTATTTT. Protein: CASSQVRTGGDTQYF.

The chain combines TRBV7-8 with TRBJ1-6; 9 bases line up with TRBD1. This CDR3 is 16 amino acids long. CDR1 and CDR2 from the germline V gene are SGHVS and FQNEAQ. The J segment lost 9 bases and the V segment lost 5 bases, leaving 11 bases of the junction unmatched. The CDR3 here is CASSIHRDRDSSPLHF. The CDR3 DNA sequence: TGTGCCAGCAGCATACACCGGGACAGGGATAGTTCACCCCTCCACTTT.

The chain employs TRBV7-3 and TRBJ2-2, with 10 bases fitting TRBD2. The V gene's germline CDR1 is SGHTA and CDR2 FQGTGA. The CDR3 is 16 amino acids. Unmatched junction bases numbered 11, after V lost 3 bases and J lost 10 bases. CDR3: CASSFNSLAGVKELFF. Here the CDR3 DNA reads TGTGCCAGCAGCTTCAACAGCCTAGCGGGGGTCAAGGAGCTGTTTTTT.

The chain is built from TRBV3-1 (or the pseudogene TRBV3-2) and TRBJ2-3, with 7 positions matching TRBD2. The J segment lost 1 base and the V segment lost 1 base, leaving 11 bases of the junction unmatched. Germline V CDR1 and CDR2: LGHDT, YNNKEL (reference sequence). This CDR3 has 18 amino acids. CDR3 in amino acids: CASSQGAQAGSGTDTQYF. CDR3 sequence (DNA): TGTGCCAGCAGCCAAGGGGCCCAAGCGGGGTCTGGCACAGATACGCAGTATTTT.

V and J are TRBV11-2 and TRBJ2-7; 9 positions match TRBD1. The CDR3 has 14 residues. The germline gives CDR1 SGHAT, CDR2 FQNNGV. V dropped 5 bases and J dropped 6; count of bases not matched to a gene: 8. The CDR3 reads CASSLGQGGREQYF. In DNA, the CDR3 is TGTGCCAGCAGCCTGGGACAGGGTGGACGCGAGCAGTACTTC.

The chain recombines TRBV11-2 with TRBJ2-1, with 8 positions matching TRBD2. CDR1 SGHAT and CDR2 FQNNGV come from the germline V gene. V gave up 2 bases and J gave up 4 bases; unmatched junction bases: 4. The CDR3 extends over 15 amino acids. The CDR3 is CASSLSGGPYNEQFF. The CDR3 DNA reads TGTGCCAGCAGCTTATCGGGGGGGCCTTACAATGAGCAGTTCTTC.

This clone was observed a single time. V usage is TRBV2 and J usage is TRBJ2-7; possible D gene TRBD1, 5 bases. Germline CDR1 SNHLY, CDR2 FYNNEI. The CDR3 runs 13 residues. V was trimmed by 8 bases and J by 2 bases, leaving 13 bases between them. The CDR3 loop is CASVRGSPYEQYF. In DNA form, the CDR3 reads TGTGCCAGCGTAAGGGGCAGCCCCTACGAGCAGTACTTC.

This clone was observed a single time. J is TRBJ2-7 and V is TRBV4-1, with TRBD2 matching over 7 bases. V lost 1 base to trimming and J lost 0 bases; unmatched junction nucleotides: 3. Germline V gene sequence: CDR1 MGHRA, CDR2 YSYEKL. CDR3 size: 15 residues. DNA for the CDR3: TGCGCCAGCAGCCAAGGGGAGGGTTCCTCCTACGAGCAGTACTTC. Translating gives CASSQGEGSSYEQYF.

Worth noting for this clone: Relative to the germline gene, one junction end is altered; a read error may explain this. Other DNA sequences in the same sample also yield this CDR3. This chain links TRBV24-1 with TRBJ2-2; maybe TRBD2 (5 bases). The germline CDR1 and CDR2 sequences are KGHDR and SFDVKD. The CDR3 has 13 amino acids. This chain's CDR3 is CATRTPNTGELFF. CDR3 in DNA: TGTGCCACCAGGACACCGAACACCGGGGAGCTATTTTTT.

J is TRBJ1-4 and V is TRBV28; D gene ambiguous. The ends were cut back, 6 bases at V and 3 bases at J, with 17 bases in the middle. The CDR3 extends over 16 amino acids. Germline CDR1 MDHEN, CDR2 SYDVKM. The DNA for the CDR3 is TGTGCCAGCAGCCCAGGTGGCCCAGACGCTAATGAAAAACTGTTTTTT. Translated: CASSPGGPDANEKLFF.

The chain links TRBV7-9 to TRBJ1-5; D is possibly TRBD1 (5 bases). Germline V gene lookup returns CDR1 SEHNR and CDR2 FQNEAQ (reference sequence). CDR3 size: 14 residues. The V end lost 5 bases, the J end lost 7 bases, and 15 bases lay between the germline ends. CDR3 in amino acids: CASSGAGSGQPQHF. DNA for the CDR3: TGTGCCAGCAGCGGGGCGGGGTCGGGGCAGCCCCAGCATTTT.

The J gene is TRBJ1-3, the V gene TRBV18, with 7 bases that match TRBD1. Germline V gives CDR1 KGHSH, CDR2 LQKENI. There are 15 residues in the CDR3. With V trimmed by 5 bases and J by 5 bases, 9 bases remained unmatched. The CDR3 loop reads CASSSKDRTRNTIYF. The CDR3 nucleotides are TGTGCCAGCTCATCGAAGGACAGGACCCGAAACACCATATATTTT.

The rearrangement links TRBV5-6 to TRBJ1-5, with TRBD1 matching 8 bases. CDR3 length: 13 amino acids. Germline CDR1 and CDR2: SGHDT and YYEEEE. J was trimmed by 5 bases and V by 4 bases; bases with no gene match: 2. The CDR3 region is CASSLRGHQPQHF. The DNA of the CDR3 is TGTGCCAGCAGCCTCAGGGGGCATCAGCCCCAGCATTTT.

This clone was seen once. The V gene is TRBV6-5, the J gene TRBJ2-2, with a weak D call TRBD1 (6 bases). Trimming removed 7 bases from V and 6 bases from J, with 18 bases in between. Germline V gene data show CDR1 as MNHEY and CDR2 as SVGAGI. This CDR3 contains 15 residues. CDR3 loop: CASKRTALEAGELFF. For the CDR3, the DNA is TGTGCCAGCAAGAGGACAGCACTCGAGGCCGGGGAGCTGTTTTTT.